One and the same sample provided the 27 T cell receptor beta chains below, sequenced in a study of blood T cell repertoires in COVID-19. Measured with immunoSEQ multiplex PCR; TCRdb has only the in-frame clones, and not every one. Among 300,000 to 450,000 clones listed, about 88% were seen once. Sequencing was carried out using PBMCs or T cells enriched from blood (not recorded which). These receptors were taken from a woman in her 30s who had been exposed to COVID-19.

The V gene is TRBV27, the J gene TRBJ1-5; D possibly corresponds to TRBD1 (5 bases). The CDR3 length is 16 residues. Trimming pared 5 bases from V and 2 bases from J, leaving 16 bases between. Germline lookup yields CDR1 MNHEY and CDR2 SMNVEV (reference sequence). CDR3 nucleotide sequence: TGTGCCAGCAGTCCCCGGGAGCTGGGGGGCAATCAGCCCCAGCATTTT. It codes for CASSPRELGGNQPQHF.

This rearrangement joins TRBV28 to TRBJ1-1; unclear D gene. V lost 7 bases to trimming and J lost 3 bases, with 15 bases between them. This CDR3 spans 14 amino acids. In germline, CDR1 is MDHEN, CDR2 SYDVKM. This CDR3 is CASTLRGLYTEAFF. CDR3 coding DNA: TGTGCCAGCACCCTACGCGGGTTGTACACTGAAGCTTTCTTT.

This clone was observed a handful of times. The CDR3 coding sequence is TGTGCCAGCAGTCACCATACAGACCACTATGGCTACACCTTC. It is translated as CASSHHTDHYGYTF. The chain has TRBV11-1 and TRBJ1-2; D is unclear. This CDR3 contains 14 residues. Trimming took off 6 bases at V and 3 bases at J, with 14 bases between the two ends. Germline V lookup: CDR1 SGHAT, CDR2 FQDESV (reference sequence).

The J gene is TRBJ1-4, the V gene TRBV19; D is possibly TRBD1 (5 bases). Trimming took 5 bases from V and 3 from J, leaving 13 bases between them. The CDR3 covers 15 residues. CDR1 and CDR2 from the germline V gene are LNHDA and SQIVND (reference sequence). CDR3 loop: CASSVTGASNEKLFF. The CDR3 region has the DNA TGTGCCAGTAGTGTAACAGGAGCCTCTAATGAAAAACTGTTTTTT.

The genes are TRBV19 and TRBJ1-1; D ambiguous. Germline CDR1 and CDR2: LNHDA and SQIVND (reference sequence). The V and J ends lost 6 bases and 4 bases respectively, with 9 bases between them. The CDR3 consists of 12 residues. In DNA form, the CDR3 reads TGTGCCAGTAGCTTGAGTGGCACTGAAGCTTTCTTT. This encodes CASSLSGTEAFF.

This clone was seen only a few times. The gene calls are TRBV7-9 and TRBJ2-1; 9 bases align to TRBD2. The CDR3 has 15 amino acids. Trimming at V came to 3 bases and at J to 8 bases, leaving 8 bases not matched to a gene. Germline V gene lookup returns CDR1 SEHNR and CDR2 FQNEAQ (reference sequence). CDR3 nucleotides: TGTGCCAGCAGCTTGGGCGGGGGGGTTACAGATGAGCAGTTCTTC. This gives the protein CASSLGGGVTDEQFF.

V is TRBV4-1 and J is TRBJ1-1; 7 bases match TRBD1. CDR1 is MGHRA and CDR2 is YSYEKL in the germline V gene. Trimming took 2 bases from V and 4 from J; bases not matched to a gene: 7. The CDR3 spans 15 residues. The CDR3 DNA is TGCGCCAGCAGCCAACGGGAGACAGGGCCCACTGAAGCTTTCTTT. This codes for CASSQRETGPTEAFF.

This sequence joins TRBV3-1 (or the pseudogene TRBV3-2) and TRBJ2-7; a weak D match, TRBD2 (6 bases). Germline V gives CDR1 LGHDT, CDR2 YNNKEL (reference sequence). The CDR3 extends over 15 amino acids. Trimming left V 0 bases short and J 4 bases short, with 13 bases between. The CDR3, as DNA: TGTGCCAGCAGCCAAGATCGGAATAGCGGTTACGAGCAGTACTTC. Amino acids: CASSQDRNSGYEQYF.

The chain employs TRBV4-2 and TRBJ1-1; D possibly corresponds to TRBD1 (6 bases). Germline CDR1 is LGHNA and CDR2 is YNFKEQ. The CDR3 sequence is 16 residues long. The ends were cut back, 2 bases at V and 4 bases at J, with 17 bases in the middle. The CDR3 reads CASSQSRGGVSTEAFF. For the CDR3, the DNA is TGTGCCAGCAGCCAATCTCGAGGGGGGGTCAGCACTGAAGCTTTCTTT.

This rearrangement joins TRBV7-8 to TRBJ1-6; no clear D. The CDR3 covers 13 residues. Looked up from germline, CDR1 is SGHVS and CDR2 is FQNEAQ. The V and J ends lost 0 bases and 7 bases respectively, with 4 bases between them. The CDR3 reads CASSLALNSPLHF. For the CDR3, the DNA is TGTGCCAGCAGCTTAGCCCTAAATTCACCCCTCCACTTT.

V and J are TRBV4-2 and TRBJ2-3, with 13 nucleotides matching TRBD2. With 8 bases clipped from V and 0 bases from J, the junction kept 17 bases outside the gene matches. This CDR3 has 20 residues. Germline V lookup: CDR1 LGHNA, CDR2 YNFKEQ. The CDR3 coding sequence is TGTGCCAGCGGCCCCTCTCCGGGACTAGCGGGGCCACCTAGCACAGATACGCAGTATTTT. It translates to CASGPSPGLAGPPSTDTQYF.

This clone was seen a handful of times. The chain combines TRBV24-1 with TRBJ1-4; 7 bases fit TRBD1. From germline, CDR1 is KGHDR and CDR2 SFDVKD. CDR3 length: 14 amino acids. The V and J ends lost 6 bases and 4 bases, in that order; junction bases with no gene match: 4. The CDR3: CATSPGDSNEKLFF. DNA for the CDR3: TGTGCCACCAGTCCTGGGGACAGTAATGAAAAACTGTTTTTT.

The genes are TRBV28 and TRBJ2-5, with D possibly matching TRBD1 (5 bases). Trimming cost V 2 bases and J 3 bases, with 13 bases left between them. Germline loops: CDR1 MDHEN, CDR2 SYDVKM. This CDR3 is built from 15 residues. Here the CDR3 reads CASSLIGREKETQYF. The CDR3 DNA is TGTGCCAGCAGTTTAATCGGCAGGGAAAAAGAGACCCAGTACTTC. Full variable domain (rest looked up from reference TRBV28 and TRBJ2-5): DVKVTQSSRYLVKRTGEKVFLECVQDMDHENMFWYRQDPGLGLRLIYFSYDVKMKEKGDIPEGYSVSREKKERFSLILESASTNQTSMYLCASSLIGREKETQYFGPGTRLLVL.

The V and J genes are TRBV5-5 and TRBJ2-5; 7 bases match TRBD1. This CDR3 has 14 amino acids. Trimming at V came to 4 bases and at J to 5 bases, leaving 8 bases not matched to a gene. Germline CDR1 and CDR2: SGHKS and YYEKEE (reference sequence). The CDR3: CASSVGQLVETQYF. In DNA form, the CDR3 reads TGTGCCAGCAGCGTGGGACAGTTGGTGGAGACCCAGTACTTC.

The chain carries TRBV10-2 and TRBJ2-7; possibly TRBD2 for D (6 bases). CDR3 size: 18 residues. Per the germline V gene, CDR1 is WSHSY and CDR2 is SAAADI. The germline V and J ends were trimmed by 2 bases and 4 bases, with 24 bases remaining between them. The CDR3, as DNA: TGCGCCAGCAGTGAGGAGGTATGGCGGCGGGATAAGGAGTACGAGCAGTACTTC. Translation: CASSEEVWRRDKEYEQYF.

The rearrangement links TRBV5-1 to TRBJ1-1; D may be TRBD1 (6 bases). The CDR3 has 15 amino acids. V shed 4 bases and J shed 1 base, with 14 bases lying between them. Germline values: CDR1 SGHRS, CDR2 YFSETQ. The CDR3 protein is CASSAVGGPNTEAFF. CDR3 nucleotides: TGCGCCAGCAGCGCGGTGGGGGGGCCGAACACTGAAGCTTTCTTT.

In DNA form, the CDR3 reads TGTGCCAGCAGCAGCAGGGGGGTAGCCTACGAGCAGTACTTC. Translation: CASSSRGVAYEQYF. The rearrangement uses TRBV7-6 and TRBJ2-7; possibly TRBD1 for D (7 bases). V lost 5 bases, J lost 2 bases, and 13 bases lay in between. The germline CDR1 and CDR2 sequences are SGHVS and FNYEAQ. This CDR3 region has 14 residues. The variable domain in full, with the rest retrieved from reference TRBV7-6 and TRBJ2-7, is GAGVSQSPRYKVTKRGQDVALRCDPISGHVSLYWYRQALGQGPEFLTYFNYEAQQDKSGLPNDRFSAERPEGSISTLTIQRTEQRDSAMYRCASSSRGVAYEQYFGPGTRLTVT.

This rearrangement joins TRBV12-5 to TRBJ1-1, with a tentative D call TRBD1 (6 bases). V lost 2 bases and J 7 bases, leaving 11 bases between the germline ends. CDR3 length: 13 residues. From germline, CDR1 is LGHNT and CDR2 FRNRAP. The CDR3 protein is CASGLSQGHEAFF. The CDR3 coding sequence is TGTGCTAGTGGTTTGAGTCAGGGGCATGAAGCTTTCTTT.

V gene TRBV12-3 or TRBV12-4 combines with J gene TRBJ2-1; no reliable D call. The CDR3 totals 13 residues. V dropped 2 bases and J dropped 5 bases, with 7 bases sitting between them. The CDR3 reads CASSLLPDNEQFF. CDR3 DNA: TGTGCCAGCAGTTTACTACCCGACAATGAGCAGTTCTTC.

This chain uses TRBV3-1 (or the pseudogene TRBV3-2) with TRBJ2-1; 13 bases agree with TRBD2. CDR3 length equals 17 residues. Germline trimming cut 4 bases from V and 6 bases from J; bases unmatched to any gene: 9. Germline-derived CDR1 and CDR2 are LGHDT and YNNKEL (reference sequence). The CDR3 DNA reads TGTGCCAGCAGCCGTCGACTAGCGGGAGGCACCGGCAATGAGCAGTTCTTC. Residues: CASSRRLAGGTGNEQFF.

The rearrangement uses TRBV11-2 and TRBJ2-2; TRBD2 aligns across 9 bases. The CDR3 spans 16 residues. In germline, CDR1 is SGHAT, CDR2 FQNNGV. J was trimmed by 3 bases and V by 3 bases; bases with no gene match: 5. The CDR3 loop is CASSFRGRADTGELFF. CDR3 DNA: TGTGCCAGCAGCTTTCGCGGGAGGGCCGACACCGGGGAGCTGTTTTTT.

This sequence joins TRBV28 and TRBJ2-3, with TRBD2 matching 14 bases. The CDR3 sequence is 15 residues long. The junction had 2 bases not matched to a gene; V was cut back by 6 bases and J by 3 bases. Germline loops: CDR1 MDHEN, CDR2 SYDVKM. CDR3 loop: CASRGTSGSTDTQYF. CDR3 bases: TGTGCCAGCAGGGGGACTAGCGGGAGTACAGATACGCAGTATTTT.

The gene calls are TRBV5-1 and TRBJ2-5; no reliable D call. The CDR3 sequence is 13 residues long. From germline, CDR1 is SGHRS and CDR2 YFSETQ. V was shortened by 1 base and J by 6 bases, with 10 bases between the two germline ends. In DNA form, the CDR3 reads TGCGCCAGCAGCTTGAGGCTAGAAAAGACCCAGTACTTC. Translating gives CASSLRLEKTQYF.

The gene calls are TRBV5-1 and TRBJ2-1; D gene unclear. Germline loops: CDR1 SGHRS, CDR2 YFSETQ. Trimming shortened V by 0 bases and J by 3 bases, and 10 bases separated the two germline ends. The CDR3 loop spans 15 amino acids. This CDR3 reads CASSLDSLDYNEQFF. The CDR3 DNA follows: TGCGCCAGCAGCTTGGACAGTCTCGACTACAATGAGCAGTTCTTC.

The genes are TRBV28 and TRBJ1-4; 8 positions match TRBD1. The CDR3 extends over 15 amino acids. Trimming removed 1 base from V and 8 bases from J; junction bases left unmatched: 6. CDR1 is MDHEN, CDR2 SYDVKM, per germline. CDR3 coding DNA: TGTGCCAGCAGTTTATCCGGACAGGGCGACGAAAAACTGTTTTTT. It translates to CASSLSGQGDEKLFF.

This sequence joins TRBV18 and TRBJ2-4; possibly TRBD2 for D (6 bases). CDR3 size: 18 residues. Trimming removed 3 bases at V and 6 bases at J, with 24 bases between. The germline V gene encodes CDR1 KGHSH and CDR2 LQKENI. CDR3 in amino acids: CASSPRPGTAIRGNIQYF. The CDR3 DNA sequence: TGTGCCAGCTCACCTCGGCCCGGGACTGCGATTCGCGGAAACATTCAGTACTTC.

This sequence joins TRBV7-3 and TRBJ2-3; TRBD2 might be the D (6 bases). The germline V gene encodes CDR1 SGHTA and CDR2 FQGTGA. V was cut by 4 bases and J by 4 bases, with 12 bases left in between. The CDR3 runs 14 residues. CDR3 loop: CASSYGWEADTQYF. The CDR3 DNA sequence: TGTGCCAGCAGCTACGGCTGGGAGGCAGATACGCAGTATTTT.